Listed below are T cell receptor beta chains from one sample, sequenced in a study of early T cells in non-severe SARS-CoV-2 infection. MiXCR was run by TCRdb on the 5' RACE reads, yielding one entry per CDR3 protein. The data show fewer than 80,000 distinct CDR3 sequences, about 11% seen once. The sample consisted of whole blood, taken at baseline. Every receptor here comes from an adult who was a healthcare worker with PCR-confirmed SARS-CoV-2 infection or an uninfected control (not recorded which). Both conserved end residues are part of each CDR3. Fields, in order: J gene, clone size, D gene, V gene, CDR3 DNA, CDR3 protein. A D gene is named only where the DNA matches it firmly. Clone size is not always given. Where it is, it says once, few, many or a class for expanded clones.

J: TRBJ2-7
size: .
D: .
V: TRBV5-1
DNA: TGCGCCAGCAGCTTGGGGGGGACTTGGGCCCCCTACGAGCAGTACTTC
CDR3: CASSLGGTWAPYEQYF

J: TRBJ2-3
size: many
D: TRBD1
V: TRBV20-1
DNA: TGCAGTGTCCTAGGACAGGGCACAGATACGCAGTATTTT
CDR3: CSVLGQGTDTQYF

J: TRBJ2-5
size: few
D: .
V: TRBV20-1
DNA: TGCAGTGCCCCACCGGGATTTCAAGAGACCCAGTACTTC
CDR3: CSAPPGFQETQYF

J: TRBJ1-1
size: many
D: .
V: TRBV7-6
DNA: TGTGCCAGCAGCTTAGACGAAGGGGAGAATAGGCCTGAAGCTTTCTTT
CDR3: CASSLDEGENRPEAFF

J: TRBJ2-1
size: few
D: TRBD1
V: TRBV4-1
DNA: TGCGCCAGCAGCGGGAGTCCCGGGACAGTTTCCTACAATGAGCAGTTCTTC
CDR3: CASSGSPGTVSYNEQFF

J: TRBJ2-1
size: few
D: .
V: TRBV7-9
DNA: TGTGCCAGCAGCTCCAGGGAGGGGGGGATCTACAATGAGCAGTTCTTC
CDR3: CASSSREGGIYNEQFF

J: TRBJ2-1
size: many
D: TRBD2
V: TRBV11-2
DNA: TGTGCCAGCAGCTTATCACTAGCGGGGGATCTGTTCTTC
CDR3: CASSLSLAGDLFF

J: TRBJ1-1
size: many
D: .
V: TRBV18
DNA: TGTGCCAGCTCTCCGGGCACTGAAGCTTTCTTT
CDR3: CASSPGTEAFF

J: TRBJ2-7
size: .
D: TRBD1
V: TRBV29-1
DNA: TGCAGCGTCCAGTGGACAGGGACCTACGAGCAGTACTTC
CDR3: CSVQWTGTYEQYF

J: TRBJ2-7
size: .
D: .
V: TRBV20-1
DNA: TGCAGTGCGGTGGAGGACAGCACCCGGGAGCAGTACTTC
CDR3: CSAVEDSTREQYF

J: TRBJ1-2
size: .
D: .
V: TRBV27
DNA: TGTGCCAGCAGCCGAAGAGGAGACTATGGCTACACCTTC
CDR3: CASSRRGDYGYTF

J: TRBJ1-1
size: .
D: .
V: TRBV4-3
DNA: TGCGCCAGCAGCCAAGAACCAGGAGTTGAAGCTTTCTTT
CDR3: CASSQEPGVEAFF

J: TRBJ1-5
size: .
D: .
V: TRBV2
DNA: TGTGCCAGCAGTGAATGGCACCTTACCATCAATCAGCCCCAGCATTTT
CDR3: CASSEWHLTINQPQHF

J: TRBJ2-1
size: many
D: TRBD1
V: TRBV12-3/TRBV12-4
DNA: TGTGCCAGCAGTCCCCAGACAGGGTATATTTATGAGCAGTTCTTC
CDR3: CASSPQTGYIYEQFF

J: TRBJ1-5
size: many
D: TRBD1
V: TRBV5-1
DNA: TGCGCCAGCAGCGACGCAGGGGGTTCGGATCAGCCCCAGCATTTT
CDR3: CASSDAGGSDQPQHF

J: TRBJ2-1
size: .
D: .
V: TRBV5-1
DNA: TGCGCCAGCAGCTTGGGACCGATCGGGACTTCCAATGAGCAGTTCTTC
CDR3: CASSLGPIGTSNEQFF

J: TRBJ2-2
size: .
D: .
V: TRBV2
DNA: TGTGCCAGCGGGGCCCTGGCAGGGTTGGACACCGGGGAGCTGTTTTTT
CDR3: CASGALAGLDTGELFF

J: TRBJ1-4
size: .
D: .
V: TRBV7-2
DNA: TGTGCCAGCAGCTTGGGGAGACAGGTTCTTGAAAAACTGTTTTTT
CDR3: CASSLGRQVLEKLFF

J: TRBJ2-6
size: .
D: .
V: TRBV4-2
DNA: TGTGCCAGCAGCCAAGGATCGCCGTCTGGGGCCAACGTCCTGACTTTC
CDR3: CASSQGSPSGANVLTF

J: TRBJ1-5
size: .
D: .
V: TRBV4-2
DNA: TGTGCCAGCAGCCAAGTTGAAGGCCCTCTCCCTCGTCAGCCCCAGCATTTT
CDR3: CASSQVEGPLPRQPQHF

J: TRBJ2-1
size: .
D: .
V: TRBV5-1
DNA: TGCGCCAGCAGCCTAGAGAGATTTACCGCCTACAATGAGCAGTTCTTC
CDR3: CASSLERFTAYNEQFF

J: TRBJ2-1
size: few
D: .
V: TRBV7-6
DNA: TGTGCCAGCAGCTTAGGTAGCCTCAGCTCCTACAATGAGCAGTTCTTC
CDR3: CASSLGSLSSYNEQFF

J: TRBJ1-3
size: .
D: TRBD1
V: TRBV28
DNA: TGTGCCAGCAGTTTGAACAGGGGGTCAGTTAGATCTGGAAACACCATATATTTT
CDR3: CASSLNRGSVRSGNTIYF